The subject of this entry is one T cell receptor (beta chain). Its antigen is as yet unknown. The entry originates in a study of T cells after yellow fever vaccination. Study as a whole: SMART-Seq v4 Ultra Low Input served to prepare low-cell-number fractions. General study results and limits: By day 5 rather than day 15, the secondary response had peaked, though it was weaker. Highly abundant clonotypes carried over from the bulk population could end up in FACS-sorted repertoires as contaminants. Detected again after the booster were most primary-vaccination clones, at about 96% CD4 and 70% to 90% CD8.

TCRdb analysed the 5' RACE reads with MiXCR anew, one entry per CDR3 protein. The sample yields fewer than 350,000 distinct CDR3 sequences, roughly 8.7% seen once. Trimming cost V 1 base and J 7 bases, with 5 bases left between them. CDR1 and CDR2 from the germline V gene are MGHRA and YSYEKL. This CDR3 has 12 amino acids. This specimen was PBMCs, taken on the day of the first yellow fever vaccination. V is TRBV4-1 and J is TRBJ2-4, with D hard to call. The source of this sequence is a man between 18 and 29 years old who received the YFV17D yellow fever vaccine. The CDR3 protein is CASSQVGNIQYF. The CDR3 DNA reads TGCGCCAGCAGCCAAGTAGGGAACATTCAGTACTTC.